A selection of T cell receptor beta chains follows, all from one sample in a study of Tregs in tolerant kidney transplant recipients. The table came from immunoSEQ multiplex PCR; TCRdb's copy has only in-frame clones and leaves some out. The table has about 240,000 clones, roughly four fifths seen once. The sequencing sample was made of CD4+ T cells from blood. Receptors originate from a human donor in good health. Both conserved end residues are part of each CDR3. A D gene is named only where the DNA matches it firmly. Rows give clone size only sometimes, using once, few, many, or a class for an expanded clone.

>TRBV5-4|once|TRBJ1-3|15|TRBD1
CASTNGGGAGNTIYF
TGTGCCAGCACCAACGGAGGGGGCGCTGGAAACACCATATATTTT
>TRBV11-2|-|TRBJ1-2|14|-
CASSLDEGTGGYTF
TGTGCCAGCAGCTTAGACGAGGGAACAGGTGGCTACACCTTC
>TRBV14|-|TRBJ2-6|13|-
CASSWAGANVLTF
TGTGCCAGCAGCTGGGCTGGGGCCAACGTCCTGACTTTC
>TRBV19|-|TRBJ1-2|11|-
CASGSNYGYTF
TGTGCCAGTGGCAGTAACTATGGCTACACCTTC
>TRBV5-4|-|TRBJ1-1|14|-
CASSLGGGSTEAFF
TGTGCCAGCAGCTTAGGAGGGGGATCAACTGAAGCTTTCTTT
>TRBV28|-|TRBJ1-2|12|-
CASRTTGYGYTF
TGTGCCAGCAGGACTACAGGGTATGGCTACACCTTC
>TRBV19|-|TRBJ1-2|13|TRBD1
CASRPGTGPGYTF
TGTGCCAGTAGACCCGGGACAGGGCCCGGCTACACCTTC
>TRBV27|-|TRBJ2-7|14|TRBD1
CASSLYRGLNEQYF
TGTGCCAGCAGTTTATACAGGGGGCTGAACGAGCAGTACTTC
>TRBV7-9|-|TRBJ1-2|13|-
CASSLDNNYGYTF
TGTGCCAGCAGCTTAGACAATAACTATGGCTACACCTTC
>TRBV5-6|-|TRBJ1-2|14|-
CASSASDSFYGYTF
TGTGCCAGCAGCGCTTCGGACAGCTTCTATGGCTACACCTTC
>TRBV2|once|TRBJ1-5|13|TRBD1
CASLRDSNQPQHF
TGTGCCAGCCTCCGGGACAGTAATCAGCCCCAGCATTTT
>TRBV15|-|TRBJ2-1|13|-
CATGRDSYNEQFF
TGTGCCACCGGCAGGGATTCCTACAATGAGCAGTTCTTC
>TRBV18|few|TRBJ1-1|14|-
CASSPETRGTEAFF
TGTGCCAGCTCACCAGAAACGAGGGGCACTGAAGCTTTCTTT
>TRBV5-6|few|TRBJ1-2|16|-
CASSLLAGVGDYGYTF
TGTGCCAGCAGCTTGCTCGCAGGGGTGGGAGACTATGGCTACACCTTC
>TRBV27|-|TRBJ2-3|18|-
CASTPYADQVPRTDTQYF
TGTGCCAGCACCCCCTATGCGGATCAGGTGCCTCGCACAGATACGCAGTATTTT
>TRBV6-5|-|TRBJ2-7|13|-
CASSYSDSYEQYF
TGTGCCAGCAGTTACTCGGACAGCTACGAGCAGTACTTC
>TRBV5-5|-|TRBJ2-1|11|-
CASSLTNEQFF
TGTGCCAGCAGCCTCACAAATGAGCAGTTCTTC
>TRBV10-3|-|TRBJ1-5|13|-
CAIRRDNNQPQHF
TGTGCCATCAGGCGGGACAACAATCAGCCCCAGCATTTT
>TRBV6-5|-|TRBJ2-5|15|TRBD1
CASSYATGGWETQYF
TGTGCCAGCAGTTACGCAACAGGGGGCTGGGAGACCCAGTACTTC
>TRBV5-4|-|TRBJ2-1|15|-
CASSPVGGSYNEQFF
TGTGCCAGCAGCCCTGTTGGGGGCTCCTACAATGAGCAGTTCTTC
>TRBV5-1|-|TRBJ2-3|16|TRBD2
CASSSVSGSGTDTQYF
TGCGCCAGCAGCTCCGTTAGCGGGAGTGGGACAGATACGCAGTATTTT
>TRBV11-2|once|TRBJ2-7|12|-
CASSFNSYEQYF
TGTGCCAGCAGCTTTAACTCCTACGAGCAGTACTTC
>TRBV5-4|once|TRBJ2-1|13|-
CASSYDNYNEQFF
TGTGCCAGCAGCTATGACAACTACAATGAGCAGTTCTTC
>TRBV6-1|-|TRBJ2-7|11|-
CASIGLVEQYF
TGTGCCAGTATTGGCCTGGTCGAGCAGTACTTC